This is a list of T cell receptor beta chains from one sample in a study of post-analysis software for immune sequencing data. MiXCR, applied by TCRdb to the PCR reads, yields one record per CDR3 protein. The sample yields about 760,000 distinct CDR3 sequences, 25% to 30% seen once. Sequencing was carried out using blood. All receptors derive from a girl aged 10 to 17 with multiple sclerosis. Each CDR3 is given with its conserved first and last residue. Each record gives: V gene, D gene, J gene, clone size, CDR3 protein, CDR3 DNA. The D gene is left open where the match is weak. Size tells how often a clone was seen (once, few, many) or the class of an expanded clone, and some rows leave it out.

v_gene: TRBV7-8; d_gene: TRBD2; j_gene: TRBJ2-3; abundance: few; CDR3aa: CASGQTSASTDTQYF; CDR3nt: TGTGCCAGCGGCCAAACTAGCGCTAGCACAGATACGCAGTATTTT
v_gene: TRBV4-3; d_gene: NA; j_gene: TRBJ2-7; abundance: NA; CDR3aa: CASSQDRRGLNEQYF; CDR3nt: TGCGCCAGCAGCCAAGATCGACGGGGGCTCAACGAGCAGTACTTC
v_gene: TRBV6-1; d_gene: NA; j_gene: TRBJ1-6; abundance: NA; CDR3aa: CASSEAGDSPLHF; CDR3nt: TGTGCCAGCAGTGAAGCTGGGGATTCACCCCTCCACTTT
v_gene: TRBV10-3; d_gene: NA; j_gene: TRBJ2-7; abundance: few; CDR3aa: CAISELWYEQYF; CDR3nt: TGTGCCATCAGTGAGTTGTGGTACGAGCAGTACTTC
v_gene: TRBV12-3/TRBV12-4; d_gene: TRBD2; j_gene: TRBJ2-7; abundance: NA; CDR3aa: CASSGGGTYEQYF; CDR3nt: TGTGCCAGCTCGGGAGGTGGCACCTACGAGCAGTACTTC
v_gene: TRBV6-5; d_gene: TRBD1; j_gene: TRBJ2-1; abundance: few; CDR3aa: CASSRGQGATKFF; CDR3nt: TGTGCCAGCAGTAGAGGACAGGGGGCTACCAAGTTCTTC
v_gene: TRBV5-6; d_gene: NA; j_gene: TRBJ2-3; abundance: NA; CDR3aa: CASSLVAPTDTQYF; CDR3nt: TGTGCCAGCAGCTTGGTGGCACCCACAGATACGCAGTATTTT
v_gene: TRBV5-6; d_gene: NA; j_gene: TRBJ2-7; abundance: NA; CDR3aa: CASSLRRQGVGEQYF; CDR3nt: TGTGCCAGCAGCTTGCGACGTCAAGGGGTCGGCGAGCAGTACTTC
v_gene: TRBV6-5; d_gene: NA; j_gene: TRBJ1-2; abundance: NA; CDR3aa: CASSYRGPFGYTF; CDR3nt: TGTGCCAGCAGTTACCGGGGGCCCTTTGGCTACACCTTC
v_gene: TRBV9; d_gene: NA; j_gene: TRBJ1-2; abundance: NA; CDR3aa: CASGYRVGGGYTF; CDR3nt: TGTGCCAGCGGATACAGGGTCGGCGGTGGCTACACCTTC
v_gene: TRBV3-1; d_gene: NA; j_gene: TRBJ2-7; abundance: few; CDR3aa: CASSRGAGYEQYF; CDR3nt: TGTGCCAGCAGCCGCGGGGCTGGCTACGAGCAGTACTTC
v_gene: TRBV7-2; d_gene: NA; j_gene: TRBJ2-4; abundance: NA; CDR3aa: CASSINREGTQYF; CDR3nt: TGTGCCAGCAGCATTAACAGGGAGGGCACTCAGTACTTC
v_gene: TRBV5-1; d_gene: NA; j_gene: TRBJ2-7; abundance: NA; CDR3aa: CASSLDGGGYEQYF; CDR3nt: TGCGCCAGCAGCTTGGACGGGGGTGGGTACGAGCAGTACTTC
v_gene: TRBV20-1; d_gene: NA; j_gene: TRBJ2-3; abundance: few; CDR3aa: CSASLAGTDTQYF; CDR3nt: TGCAGTGCTAGTCTTGCGGGGACAGATACGCAGTATTTT
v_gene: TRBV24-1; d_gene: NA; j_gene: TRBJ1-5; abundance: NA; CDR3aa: CATSARATEPQHF; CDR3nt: TGTGCCACCAGTGCTCGGGCTACGGAGCCCCAGCATTTT